The 12 T cell receptor beta chains listed next were all sequenced from one sample in a study of T cells in localized non-small cell lung cancer. Using immunoSEQ multiplex PCR, the repertoire was profiled, and TCRdb retains in-frame clones only, with some absent. The repertoire holds about 60,000 clones, with roughly 88% as singletons. Sequencing was performed on peripheral blood, taken before any cancer treatment. Every receptor here comes from a woman aged 40 to 75 with stage I lung adenocarcinoma.

V and J are TRBV7-9 and TRBJ1-2; TRBD1 aligns across 7 bases. Germline loops: CDR1 SEHNR, CDR2 FQNEAQ (reference sequence). J gave up 4 bases and V 1 base, and 15 bases lay outside the gene matches. The CDR3 loop spans 18 amino acids. The CDR3 loop reads CASSLEVDWRGGIYGYTF. Written as DNA, the CDR3 is TGTGCCAGCAGCTTAGAAGTCGATTGGAGAGGGGGCATCTATGGCTACACCTTC.

In its sample, this clone was seen once. The CDR3 loop is CASSYTTVYNEQFF. Here the CDR3 DNA reads TGTGCCAGCAGTTACACGACAGTCTACAATGAGCAGTTCTTC. V and J are TRBV6-6 and TRBJ2-1, with D possibly being TRBD1 (5 bases). The CDR3 runs to 14 residues. Germline CDR1 MNHNY, CDR2 SVGAGI (reference sequence). Trimming shortened V by 2 bases and J by 3 bases, and 8 bases separated the two germline ends.

V is TRBV28 and J is TRBJ1-5; no clear D. This CDR3 region has 15 residues. V was shortened by 5 bases and J by 5 bases, with 16 bases between the two germline ends. The germline gives CDR1 MDHEN, CDR2 SYDVKM. The DNA for the CDR3 is TGTGCCAGCAGTGTGGCGACGCCAGACGATCAGCCCCAGCATTTT. Protein product: CASSVATPDDQPQHF.

The chain uses TRBV6-6 and TRBJ2-7; 8 nucleotides line up with TRBD2. V was pared by 8 bases and J by 4 bases, with 10 bases of the junction left unmatched. Germline values: CDR1 MNHNY, CDR2 SVGAGI (reference sequence). The length of the CDR3 is 14 residues. The CDR3 here is CASLAGGEKYEQYF. CDR3 bases: TGTGCCAGCTTAGCCGGGGGGGAGAAGTACGAGCAGTACTTC.

The V and J genes are TRBV28 and TRBJ2-5, with D perhaps matching TRBD1 or TRBD2 (7 bases each). V was cut by 6 bases and J by 1 base, with 12 bases left in between. The CDR3 is 14 residues long. CDR1 and CDR2 (germline): MDHEN, SYDVKM. For the CDR3, the DNA is TGTGCCAGCAGCCAGGGGGGGTCCCAAGAGACCCAGTACTTC. Its translation is CASSQGGSQETQYF.

CDR3 coding DNA: TGTGCCAGCAGCTTTCGAACCTTAGCGGGCGGGGAGCTGTTTTTT. This gives the protein CASSFRTLAGGELFF. The chain uses TRBV7-8 and TRBJ2-2, with TRBD2 matching over 7 bases. Trimming cost V 3 bases and J 7 bases; bases outside gene matches: 8. This CDR3 has 15 amino acids. CDR1 and CDR2 (germline): SGHVS, FQNEAQ.

J is TRBJ2-1 and V is TRBV5-4, with D possibly matching TRBD2 (5 bases). This CDR3 region has 18 residues. Looked up from germline, CDR1 is SGHNT and CDR2 is YYREEE (reference sequence). V lost 1 base and J 8 bases, leaving 25 bases between the germline ends. This CDR3 reads CASSLMRATVLHTDEQFF. CDR3 nucleotide sequence: TGTGCCAGCAGCTTGATGCGGGCCACCGTCCTACATACGGATGAGCAGTTCTTC.

The genes are TRBV9 and TRBJ1-3, with a possible D match to TRBD1 (5 bases). Per the germline V gene, CDR1 is SGDLS and CDR2 is YYNGEE. The CDR3 is 15 amino acids. Trimming took 3 bases from V and 2 from J, leaving 12 bases between them. The CDR3 protein is CASSAAGSAGNTIYF. The CDR3 DNA reads TGTGCCAGCAGCGCCGCAGGGTCGGCTGGAAACACCATATATTTT.

This clone showed up just once. This chain connects TRBV6-1 to TRBJ1-4; D gene uncertain. The germline V gene encodes CDR1 MNHNS and CDR2 SASEGT. CDR3 length: 14 residues. V gave up 7 bases and J gave up 4 bases, with 13 bases separating them. This CDR3 is CASIAADLNEKLFF. CDR3 in DNA: TGTGCCAGCATCGCGGCGGACCTTAATGAAAAACTGTTTTTT.

This rearrangement joins TRBV6-5 to TRBJ1-1; the match to TRBD1 covers 10 bases. Unmatched junction bases numbered 6, after V lost 0 bases and J lost 5 bases. CDR3 length equals 16 residues. Germline V gene sequence: CDR1 MNHEY, CDR2 SVGAGI. CDR3 loop: CASSYSTGGARTEAFF. DNA for the CDR3: TGTGCCAGCAGTTACTCGACAGGGGGCGCGAGGACTGAAGCTTTCTTT.

This chain joins TRBV5-1 and TRBJ2-1; D may correspond to TRBD1 or TRBD2 (5 bases each). Trimming removed 7 bases at V and 3 bases at J, with 17 bases between. This CDR3 contains 15 residues. CDR1 is SGHRS and CDR2 is YFSETQ in the germline V gene. The CDR3 reads CASGLPGTIYNEQFF. In nucleotides, the CDR3 is TGCGCCAGCGGGTTGCCCGGGACCATCTACAATGAGCAGTTCTTC. The whole variable domain, filled in from reference TRBV5-1 and TRBJ2-1, reads KAGVTQTPRYLIKTRGQQVTLSCSPISGHRSVSWYQQTPGQGLQFLFEYFSETQRNKGNFPGRFSGRQFSNSRSEMNVSTLELGDSALYLCASGLPGTIYNEQFFGPGTRLTVL.

J is TRBJ1-2 and V is TRBV18; D is possibly TRBD1 (6 bases). Germline CDR1 is KGHSH and CDR2 is LQKENI. V was cut by 4 bases and J by 7 bases, with 10 bases left in between. This CDR3 spans 12 amino acids. CDR3 protein: CASSHREGGYTF. Written as DNA, the CDR3 is TGTGCCAGCTCACACAGGGAAGGTGGCTACACCTTC.